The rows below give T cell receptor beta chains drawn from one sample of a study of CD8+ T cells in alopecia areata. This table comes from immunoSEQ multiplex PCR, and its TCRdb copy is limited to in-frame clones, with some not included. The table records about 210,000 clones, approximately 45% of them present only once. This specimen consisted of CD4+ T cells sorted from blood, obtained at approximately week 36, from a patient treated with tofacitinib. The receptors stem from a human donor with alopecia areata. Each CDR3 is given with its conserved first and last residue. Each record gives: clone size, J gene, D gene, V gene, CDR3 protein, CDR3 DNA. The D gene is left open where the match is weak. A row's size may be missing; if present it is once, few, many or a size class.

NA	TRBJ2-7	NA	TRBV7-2	CASSGDNYEQYF	TGTGCCAGCAGTGGGGACAATTACGAGCAGTACTTC
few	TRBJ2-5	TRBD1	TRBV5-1	CASSRDSQETQYF	TGCGCCAGCAGCCGGGACAGCCAAGAGACCCAGTACTTC
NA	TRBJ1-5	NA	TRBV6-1	CASSNRGTPNQPQHF	TGTGCCAGCAGCAATAGGGGAACCCCCAATCAGCCCCAGCATTTT
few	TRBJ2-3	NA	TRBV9	CASSVAARSTDTQYF	TGTGCCAGCAGCGTAGCCGCTCGTTCCACAGATACGCAGTATTTT
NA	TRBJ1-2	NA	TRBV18	CASSRNTGFYGYTF	TGTGCCAGCTCACGAAACACAGGGTTCTATGGCTACACCTTC
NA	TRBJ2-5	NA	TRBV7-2	CASSLRSGQETQYF	TGTGCCAGCAGCTTAAGGTCAGGGCAAGAGACCCAGTACTTC
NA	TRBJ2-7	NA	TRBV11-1	CASSFAGYEQYF	TGTGCCAGCAGCTTTGCGGGCTACGAGCAGTACTTC
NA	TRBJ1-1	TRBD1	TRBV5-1	CASSLADRAEAFF	TGCGCCAGCAGCTTGGCCGACAGGGCTGAAGCTTTCTTT
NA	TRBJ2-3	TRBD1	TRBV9	CASSVVQGGMADTQYF	TGTGCCAGCAGCGTAGTACAGGGGGGAATGGCAGATACGCAGTATTTT
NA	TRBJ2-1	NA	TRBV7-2	CASSLVPGYLSEQFF	TGTGCCAGCAGCTTAGTACCAGGGTACCTCAGTGAGCAGTTCTTC
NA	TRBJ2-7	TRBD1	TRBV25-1	CASIGQGVHEQYF	TGTGCCAGCATCGGACAGGGGGTACACGAGCAGTACTTC
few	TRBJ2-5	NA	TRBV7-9	CASSFGAGRQETQYF	TGTGCCAGCAGCTTTGGGGCAGGGAGACAAGAGACCCAGTACTTC